These 14 T cell receptor beta chains were all obtained from the same sample, sequenced in a study of shared clonotypes between healthy human individuals. Positively selected for CCR7, the CD45RO-negative cells used as naive CD8 cells excluded terminally differentiated effector memory CD45RA+ cells. Libraries were prepared by immunoSEQ multiplex PCR; TCRdb keeps only in-frame clonotypes and omits some of them. Of about 2.2 million clones in the sample, around 93% were seen once. The material sequenced was naive CD8+ T cells from PBMCs. These receptors all stem from a man aged 18-30 years in good health. Some clones in this sample may be carry-over from other donors' samples.

The chain employs TRBV25-1 and TRBJ2-1, with D perhaps TRBD1 (6 bases). Germline V gene lookup returns CDR1 MGHDK and CDR2 SYGVNS. Trimming stripped 5 bases from V and 5 bases from J, with 13 bases between. There are 14 residues in the CDR3. CDR3 nucleotides: TGTGCCAGCAGTTTTAATGACAGGAACAATGAGCAGTTCTTC. Amino acid sequence: CASSFNDRNNEQFF.

This sequence joins TRBV28 and TRBJ2-3; D not resolved. The CDR3 runs to 16 residues. V lost 4 bases to trimming and J lost 5 bases, with 19 bases between them. Germline CDR1 is MDHEN and CDR2 is SYDVKM. The CDR3 DNA is TGTGCCAGCAGTTCCCGGACGGTATTACTGGGAGATACGCAGTATTTT. Translated: CASSSRTVLLGDTQYF.

This clone came up a few times. This chain joins TRBV28 and TRBJ2-7, with TRBD1 matching over 9 bases. V lost 8 bases to trimming and J lost 1 base; unmatched junction nucleotides: 15. The germline V gene has CDR1 MDHEN and CDR2 SYDVKM. This CDR3 comprises 17 residues. DNA for the CDR3: TGTGCCAGCCGTGGGGAACTCCGGGACAGGGCTTCCTACGAGCAGTACTTC. Translation gives CASRGELRDRASYEQYF.

This rearrangement joins TRBV27 to TRBJ1-1; 7 bases agree with TRBD1. CDR3 length equals 16 residues. The V and J ends lost 3 bases and 4 bases, in that order; junction bases with no gene match: 11. Germline values: CDR1 MNHEY, CDR2 SMNVEV (reference sequence). The CDR3 DNA reads TGTGCCAGCAGTTTGCAGCTACAGGGGTCGGGCACTGAAGCTTTCTTT. Translation: CASSLQLQGSGTEAFF.

This rearrangement joins TRBV19 to TRBJ1-1, with TRBD1 as a possible D gene (5 bases). This CDR3 region has 16 residues. Trimming removed 0 bases at V and 4 bases at J, with 15 bases between. Germline lookup yields CDR1 LNHDA and CDR2 SQIVND (reference sequence). Here the CDR3 reads CASSIDLPGPGTEAFF. The CDR3 DNA is TGTGCCAGTAGTATAGATCTCCCAGGGCCGGGCACTGAAGCTTTCTTT. The variable domain in full, completed from reference TRBV19 and TRBJ1-1, reads DGGITQSPKYLFRKEGQNVTLSCEQNLNHDAMYWYRQDPGQGLRLIYYSQIVNDFQKGDIAEGYSVSREKKESFPLTVTSAQKNPTAFYLCASSIDLPGPGTEAFFGQGTRLTVV.

This chain connects TRBV11-2 to TRBJ2-5; perhaps TRBD2 as D (5 bases). Germline loops: CDR1 SGHAT, CDR2 FQNNGV. The length of the CDR3 is 14 residues. V lost 6 bases and J lost 2, with 13 bases in between. The CDR3 region is CASRRIPGQETQYF. The CDR3 DNA reads as TGTGCCAGCAGGAGGATTCCGGGACAAGAGACCCAGTACTTC.

The chain employs TRBV19 and TRBJ1-1; possible D gene TRBD1, 5 bases. Trimming cost V 1 base and J 4 bases, with 31 bases left between them. The germline V gene has CDR1 LNHDA and CDR2 SQIVND (reference sequence). The CDR3 has 21 amino acids. The CDR3 bases are TGTGCCAGTAGTATAGGTCTTATCCGTGCCCCGGAAGGCAGGGATGGCACTGAAGCTTTCTTT. This codes for CASSIGLIRAPEGRDGTEAFF.

The V gene is TRBV2, the J gene TRBJ2-7; D gene unclear. The CDR3 totals 15 residues. Per germline, CDR1 SNHLY and CDR2 FYNNEI. Trimming removed 2 bases from V and 0 bases from J, with 11 bases in between. The CDR3 sequence: CASSEFPGPSYEQYF. Written as DNA, the CDR3 is TGTGCCAGCAGTGAATTCCCAGGTCCCTCCTACGAGCAGTACTTC.

The chain joins TRBV11-2 to TRBJ1-2, with a possible D match to TRBD1 (5 bases). V lost 6 bases, J lost 4 bases, and 12 bases lay in between. The germline V gene encodes CDR1 SGHAT and CDR2 FQNNGV. The CDR3 loop spans 13 amino acids. CDR3 bases: TGTGCCAGCAGAGTGGGGCAAATCTATGGCTACACCTTC. It translates to CASRVGQIYGYTF.

The chain joins TRBV7-3 to TRBJ2-1; 7 bases agree with TRBD1. CDR3 length: 15 residues. Losses at the gene ends were 5 bases for V and 0 bases for J; bases not matched to a gene: 4. CDR1 is SGHTA and CDR2 is FQGTGA in the germline V gene. The CDR3: CASSDRDSSYNEQFF. The CDR3 bases are TGTGCCAGCAGCGACCGGGACAGCTCCTACAATGAGCAGTTCTTC.

This chain connects TRBV7-9 to TRBJ2-7; TRBD1 matches 7 bases. CDR3 length equals 16 residues. The V gene's germline CDR1 is SEHNR and CDR2 FQNEAQ (reference sequence). V shed 6 bases and J 2 bases; nucleotides not matched to a gene: 13. CDR3 nucleotide sequence: TGTGCCAGCAGTTTTGGGGTCAGGGACAGCACCTACGAGCAGTACTTC. Protein sequence: CASSFGVRDSTYEQYF.

This chain links TRBV5-4 with TRBJ2-7; D is ambiguous. The CDR3 is made up of 13 amino acids. Germline CDR1 is SGHNT and CDR2 is YYREEE (reference sequence). V gave up 0 bases and J gave up 3 bases, with 7 bases separating them. In DNA, the CDR3 is TGTGCCAGCAGCTTGGATCCGGACTACGAGCAGTACTTC. It translates to CASSLDPDYEQYF.

This chain connects TRBV19 to TRBJ2-7, with D perhaps matching TRBD2 (6 bases). Trimming removed 5 bases at V and 3 bases at J, with 14 bases between. The CDR3 has 14 amino acids. The germline CDR1 and CDR2 sequences are LNHDA and SQIVND (reference sequence). CDR3 sequence: CASSWGGGNYEQYF. The CDR3 DNA follows: TGTGCCAGTAGTTGGGGCGGCGGGAACTACGAGCAGTACTTC.

In this sample, this clone turned up once. The J gene is TRBJ2-7, the V gene TRBV27, with 7 bases aligning to TRBD1. This CDR3 is 14 amino acids long. Per the germline V gene, CDR1 is MNHEY and CDR2 is SMNVEV (reference sequence). V lost 2 bases, J lost 6 bases, and 7 bases stayed unmatched. CDR3 residues: CASSLGRQGPEQYF. CDR3 nucleotide sequence: TGTGCCAGCAGTTTAGGGAGACAGGGCCCCGAGCAGTACTTC.